The 3 T cell receptor beta chains reported below all come from one sample, sequenced in a study of STAT3 mutations in large granular lymphocyte leukemia. Broader study findings: In T-cell large granular lymphocyte leukemia, about half of patients showed multiple immunodominant subclonotypes.

No cognate antigen is known for these TCRs. Clones were sequenced by immunoSEQ multiplex PCR, and TCRdb holds only the in-frame ones, with some missing. The sample contains 2,000 or so clones, under 70% of which appear only once. The sample was peripheral blood mononuclear cells. The receptors derive from a man aged 60 to 69 with T-cell large granular lymphocyte leukemia. Some clones in this sample may be carry-over from other donors' samples.

The CDR3 sequence: CASSKGGIRNNSPLHF. The CDR3 DNA is TGTGCCAGCAGCAAGGGAGGGATTCGAAATAATTCACCCCTCCACTTT. This chain uses TRBV5-4 with TRBJ1-6; D uncertain. The ends were cut back, 4 bases at V and 5 bases at J, with 16 bases in the middle. The CDR3 has 16 amino acids. Germline V lookup: CDR1 SGHNT, CDR2 YYREEE (reference sequence).

This clone was found once. The genes are TRBV30 and TRBJ2-5; D unclear. Germline CDR1 GTSNPN, CDR2 SVGIG (reference sequence). The CDR3 contains 11 residues. The germline V and J ends were trimmed by 5 bases and 3 bases, with 7 bases remaining between them. CDR3 residues: CAWGIKETQYF. CDR3 coding DNA: TGTGCCTGGGGGATTAAAGAGACCCAGTACTTC.

The rearrangement uses TRBV5-4 and TRBJ2-3, with 10 bases aligning to TRBD1. This CDR3 region has 14 residues. Germline V gene data show CDR1 as SGHNT and CDR2 as YYREEE (reference sequence). Trimming removed 5 bases from V and 5 bases from J; junction bases left unmatched: 5. The CDR3, as DNA: TGTGCCAGCAGACCGACAGGGGGCGAAGATACGCAGTATTTT. Translating gives CASRPTGGEDTQYF.